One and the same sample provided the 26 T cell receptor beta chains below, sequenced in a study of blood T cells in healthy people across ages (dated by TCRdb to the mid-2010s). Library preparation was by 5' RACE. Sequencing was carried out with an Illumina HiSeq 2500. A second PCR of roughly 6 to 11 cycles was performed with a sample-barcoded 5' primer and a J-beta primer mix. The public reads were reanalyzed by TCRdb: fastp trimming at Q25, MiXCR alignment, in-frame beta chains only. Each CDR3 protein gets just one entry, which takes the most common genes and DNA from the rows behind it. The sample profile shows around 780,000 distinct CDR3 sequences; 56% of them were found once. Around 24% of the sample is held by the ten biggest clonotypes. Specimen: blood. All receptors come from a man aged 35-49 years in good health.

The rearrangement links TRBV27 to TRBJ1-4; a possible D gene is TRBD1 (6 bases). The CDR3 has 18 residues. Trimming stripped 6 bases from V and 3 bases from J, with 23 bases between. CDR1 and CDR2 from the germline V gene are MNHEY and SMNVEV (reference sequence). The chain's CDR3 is CASRQGRLEGGSNEKLFF. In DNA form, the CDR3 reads TGTGCCAGCAGGCAGGGGCGGCTTGAGGGGGGTTCTAATGAAAAACTGTTTTTT.

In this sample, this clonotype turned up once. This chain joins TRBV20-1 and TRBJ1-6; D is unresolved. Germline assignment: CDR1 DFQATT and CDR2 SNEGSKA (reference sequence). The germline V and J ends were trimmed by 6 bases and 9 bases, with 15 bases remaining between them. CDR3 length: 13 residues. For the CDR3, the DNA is TGCAGTGCCTACGCTAGCTGGGGTTCACCCCTCCACTTT. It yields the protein CSAYASWGSPLHF.

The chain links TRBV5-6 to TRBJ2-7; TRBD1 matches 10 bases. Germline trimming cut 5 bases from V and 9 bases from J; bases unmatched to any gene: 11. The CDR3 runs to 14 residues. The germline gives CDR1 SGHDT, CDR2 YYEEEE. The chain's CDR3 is CASSPGQGGSGQYF. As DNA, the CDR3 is TGTGCCAGCAGTCCAGGACAGGGGGGTTCGGGGCAGTACTTC. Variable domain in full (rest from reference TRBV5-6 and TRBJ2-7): DAGVTQSPTHLIKTRGQQVTLRCSPKSGHDTVSWYQQALGQGPQFIFQYYEEEERQRGNFPDRFSGHQFPNYSSELNVNALLLGDSALYLCASSPGQGGSGQYFGPGTRLTVT.

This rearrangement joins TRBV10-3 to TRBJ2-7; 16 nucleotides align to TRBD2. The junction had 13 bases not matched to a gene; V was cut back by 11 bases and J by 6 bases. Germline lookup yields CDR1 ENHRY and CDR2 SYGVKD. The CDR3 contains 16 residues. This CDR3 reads CALKPGTSGRASEQYF. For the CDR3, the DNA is TGTGCCCTCAAACCCGGGACTAGCGGGAGGGCCAGCGAGCAGTACTTC.

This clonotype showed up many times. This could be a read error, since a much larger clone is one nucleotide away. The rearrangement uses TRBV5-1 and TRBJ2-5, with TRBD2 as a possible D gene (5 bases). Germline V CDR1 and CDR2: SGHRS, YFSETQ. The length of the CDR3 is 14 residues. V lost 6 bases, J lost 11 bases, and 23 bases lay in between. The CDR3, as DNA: TGCGCCAGCATCATCGGGAACGGGGTCGGTGAGCAGTACTTC. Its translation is CASIIGNGVGEQYF.

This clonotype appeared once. The CDR3 here is CASTLSKFSVPPDTQYF. The CDR3 region has the DNA TGTGCCAGCACCCTTTCCAAGTTTAGCGTCCCGCCAGATACGCAGTATTTT. This chain uses TRBV27 with TRBJ2-3, with D possibly being TRBD2 (5 bases). Germline loops: CDR1 MNHEY, CDR2 SMNVEV (reference sequence). This CDR3 is 17 amino acids long. With 7 bases removed from V and 4 bases from J, the gap between germline ends came to 24 bases.

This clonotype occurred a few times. In DNA form, the CDR3 reads TGCGCCAGCAGCGTTGCCGGGGATCACGAGCAGTACTTC. This sequence encodes CASSVAGDHEQYF. The chain has TRBV5-1 and TRBJ2-7; D perhaps matches TRBD2 (5 bases). V was cut by 4 bases and J by 5 bases, with 13 bases left in between. The CDR3 length is 13 residues. In germline, CDR1 is SGHRS, CDR2 YFSETQ.

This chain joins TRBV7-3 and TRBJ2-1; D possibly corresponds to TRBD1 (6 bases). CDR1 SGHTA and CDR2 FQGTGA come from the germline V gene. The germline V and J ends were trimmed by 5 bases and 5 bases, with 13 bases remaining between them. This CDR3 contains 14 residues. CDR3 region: CASSRDTADNEQFF. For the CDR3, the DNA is TGTGCCAGCAGCCGGGACACCGCAGACAATGAGCAGTTCTTC. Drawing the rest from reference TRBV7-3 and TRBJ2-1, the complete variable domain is GAGVSQTPSNKVTEKGKYVELRCDPISGHTALYWYRQSLGQGPEFLIYFQGTGAADDSGLPNDRFFAVRPEGSVSTLKIQRTERGDSAVYLCASSRDTADNEQFFGPGTRLTVL.

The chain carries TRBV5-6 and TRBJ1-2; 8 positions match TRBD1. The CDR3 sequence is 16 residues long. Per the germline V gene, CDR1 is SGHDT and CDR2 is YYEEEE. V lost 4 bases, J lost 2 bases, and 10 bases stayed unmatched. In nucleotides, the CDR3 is TGTGCCAGCAGCGCCTCCGGGACAGGTTCCAACTATGGCTACACCTTC. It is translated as CASSASGTGSNYGYTF. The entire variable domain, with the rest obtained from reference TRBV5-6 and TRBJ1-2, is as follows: DAGVTQSPTHLIKTRGQQVTLRCSPKSGHDTVSWYQQALGQGPQFIFQYYEEEERQRGNFPDRFSGHQFPNYSSELNVNALLLGDSALYLCASSASGTGSNYGYTFGSGTRLTVV.

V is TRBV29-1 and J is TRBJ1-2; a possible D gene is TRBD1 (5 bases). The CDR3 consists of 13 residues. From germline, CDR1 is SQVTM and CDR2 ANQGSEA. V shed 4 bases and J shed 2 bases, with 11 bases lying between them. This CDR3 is CSVAGIQNYGYTF. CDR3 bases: TGCAGCGTTGCAGGGATACAAAACTATGGCTACACCTTC. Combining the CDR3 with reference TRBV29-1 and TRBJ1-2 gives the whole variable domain SAVISQKPSRDICQRGTSLTIQCQVDSQVTMMFWYRQQPGQSLTLIATANQGSEATYESGFVIDKFPISRPNLTFSTLTVSNMSPEDSSIYLCSVAGIQNYGYTFGSGTRLTVV.

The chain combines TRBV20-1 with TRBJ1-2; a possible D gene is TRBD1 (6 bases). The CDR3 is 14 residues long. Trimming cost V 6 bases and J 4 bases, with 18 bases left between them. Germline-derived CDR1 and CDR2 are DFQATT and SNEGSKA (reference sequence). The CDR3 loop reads CSAVVRGGGYGYTF. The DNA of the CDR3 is TGCAGTGCCGTGGTTCGTGGAGGGGGCTATGGCTACACCTTC.

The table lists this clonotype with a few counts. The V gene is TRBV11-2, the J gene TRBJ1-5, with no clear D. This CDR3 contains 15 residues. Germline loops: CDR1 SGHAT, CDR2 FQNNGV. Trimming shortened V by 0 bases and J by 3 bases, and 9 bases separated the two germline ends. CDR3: CASSLEGRTNQPQHF. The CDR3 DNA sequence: TGTGCCAGCAGCTTAGAAGGACGAACCAATCAGCCCCAGCATTTT.

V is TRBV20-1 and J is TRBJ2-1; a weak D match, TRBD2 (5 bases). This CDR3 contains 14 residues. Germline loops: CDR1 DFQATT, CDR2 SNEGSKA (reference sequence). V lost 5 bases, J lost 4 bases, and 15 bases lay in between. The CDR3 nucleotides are TGCAGTGCTCCCTTGGGGAGTCGGTACAATGAGCAGTTCTTC. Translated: CSAPLGSRYNEQFF.

For the CDR3, the DNA is TGCGGCGCGAGGCAATCTCCCTATGGCTACACCTTC. Translating gives CGARQSPYGYTF. V is TRBV29-1 and J is TRBJ1-2; D gene uncertain. The CDR3 has 12 amino acids. Germline V lookup: CDR1 SQVTM, CDR2 ANQGSEA. The full variable domain, with the rest looked up from reference TRBV29-1 and TRBJ1-2, is SAVISQKPSRDICQRGTSLTIQCQVDSQVTMMFWYRQQPGQSLTLIATANQGSEATYESGFVIDKFPISRPNLTFSTLTVSNMSPEDSSIYLCGARQSPYGYTFGSGTRLTVV.

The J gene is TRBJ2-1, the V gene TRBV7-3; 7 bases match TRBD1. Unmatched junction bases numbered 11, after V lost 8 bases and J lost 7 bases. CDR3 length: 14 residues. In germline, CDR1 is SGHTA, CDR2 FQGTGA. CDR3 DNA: TGTGCCAGCCGAGCGACAGGGACGGTTAATGAGCAGTTCTTC. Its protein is CASRATGTVNEQFF.

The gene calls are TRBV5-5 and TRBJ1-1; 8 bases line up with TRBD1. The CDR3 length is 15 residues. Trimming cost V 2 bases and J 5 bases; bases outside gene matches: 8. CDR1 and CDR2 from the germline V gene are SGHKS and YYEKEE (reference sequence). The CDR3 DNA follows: TGTGCCAGCAGCTTAAGGGCAGGGGGCCTGACTGAAGCTTTCTTT. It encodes CASSLRAGGLTEAFF.

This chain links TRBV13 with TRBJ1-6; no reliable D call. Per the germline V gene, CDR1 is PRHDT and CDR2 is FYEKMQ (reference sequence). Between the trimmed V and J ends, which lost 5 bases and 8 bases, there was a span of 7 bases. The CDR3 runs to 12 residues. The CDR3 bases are TGTGCCAGCAGCAGGGTGGATTCACCCCTCCACTTT. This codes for CASSRVDSPLHF.

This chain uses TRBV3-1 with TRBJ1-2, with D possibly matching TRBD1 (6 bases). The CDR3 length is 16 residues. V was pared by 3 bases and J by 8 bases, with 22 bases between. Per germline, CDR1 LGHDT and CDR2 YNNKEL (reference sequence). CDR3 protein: CASSHSQGRRREGYTF. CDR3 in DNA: TGTGCCAGCAGCCACTCGCAGGGGCGACGAAGGGAGGGCTACACCTTC.

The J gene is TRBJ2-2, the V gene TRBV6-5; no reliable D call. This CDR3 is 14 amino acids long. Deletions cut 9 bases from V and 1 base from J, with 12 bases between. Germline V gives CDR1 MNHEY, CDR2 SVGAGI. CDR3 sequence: CASADSRNTGELFF. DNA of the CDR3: TGTGCCAGTGCGGATTCTCGGAACACCGGGGAGCTGTTTTTT.

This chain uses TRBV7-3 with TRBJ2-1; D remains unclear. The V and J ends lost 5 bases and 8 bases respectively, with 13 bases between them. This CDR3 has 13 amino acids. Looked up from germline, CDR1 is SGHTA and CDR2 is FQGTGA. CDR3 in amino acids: CASSPLTADEQFF. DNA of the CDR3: TGTGCCAGCAGCCCCCTGACCGCTGATGAGCAGTTCTTC.

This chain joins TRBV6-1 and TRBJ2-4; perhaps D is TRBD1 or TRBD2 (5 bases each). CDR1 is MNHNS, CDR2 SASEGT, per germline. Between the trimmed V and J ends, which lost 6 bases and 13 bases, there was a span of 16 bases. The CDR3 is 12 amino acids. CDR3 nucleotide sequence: TGTGCCAGCAGGGCCGAACCGGGGCTACAGTACTTC. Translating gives CASRAEPGLQYF.

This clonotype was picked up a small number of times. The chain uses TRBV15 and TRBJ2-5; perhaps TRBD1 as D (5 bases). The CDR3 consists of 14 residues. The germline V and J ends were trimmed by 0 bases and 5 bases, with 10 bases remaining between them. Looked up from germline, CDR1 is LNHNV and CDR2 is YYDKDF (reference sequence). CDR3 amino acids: CATSRDPRVETQYF. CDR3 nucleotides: TGTGCCACCAGCAGAGATCCCAGGGTTGAGACCCAGTACTTC.

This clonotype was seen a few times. The CDR3, as DNA: TGTGCCAGCAGTTCCCCGGGGAACACTGAAGCTTTCTTT. Residues: CASSSPGNTEAFF. The chain is built from TRBV28 and TRBJ1-1; no clear D gene. The V end was cut by 4 bases, the J end by 1 base, with 7 bases between. The CDR3 spans 13 residues. Germline V lookup: CDR1 MDHEN, CDR2 SYDVKM.

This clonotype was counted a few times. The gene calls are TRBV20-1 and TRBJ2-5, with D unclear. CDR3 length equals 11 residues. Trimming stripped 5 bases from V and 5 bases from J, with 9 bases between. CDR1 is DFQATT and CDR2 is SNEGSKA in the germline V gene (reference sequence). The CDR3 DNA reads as TGCAGTGCTCCCAGAACCGAGACCCAGTACTTC. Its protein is CSAPRTETQYF.

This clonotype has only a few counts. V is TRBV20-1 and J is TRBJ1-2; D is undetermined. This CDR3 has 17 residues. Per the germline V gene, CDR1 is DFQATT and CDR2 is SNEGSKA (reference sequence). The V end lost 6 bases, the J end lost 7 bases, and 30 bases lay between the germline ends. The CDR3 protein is CSAHMRNLDRAGGGYTF. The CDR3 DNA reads TGCAGTGCCCATATGCGGAACCTTGACCGAGCAGGTGGTGGCTACACCTTC.

The CDR3 sequence: CASSFDEYYEQYF. The CDR3, as DNA: TGTGCCAGCAGTTTTGACGAATACTACGAGCAGTACTTC. This sequence joins TRBV12-3 or TRBV12-4 and TRBJ2-7; no clear D gene. There are 13 residues in the CDR3. Trimming left V 3 bases short and J 3 bases short, with 9 bases between.